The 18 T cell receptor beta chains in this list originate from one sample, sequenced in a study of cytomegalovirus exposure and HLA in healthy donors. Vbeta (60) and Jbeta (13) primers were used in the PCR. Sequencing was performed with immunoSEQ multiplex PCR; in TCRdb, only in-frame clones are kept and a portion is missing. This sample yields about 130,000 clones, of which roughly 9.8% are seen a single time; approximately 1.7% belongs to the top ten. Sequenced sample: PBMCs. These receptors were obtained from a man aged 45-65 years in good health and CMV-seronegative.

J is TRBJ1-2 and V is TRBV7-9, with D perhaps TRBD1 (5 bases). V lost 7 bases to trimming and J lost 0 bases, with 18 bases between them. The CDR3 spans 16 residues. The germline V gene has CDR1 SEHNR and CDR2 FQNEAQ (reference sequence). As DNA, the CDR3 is TGTGCCAGCATCGACGACCTGGGGGGGACTAACTATGGCTACACCTTC. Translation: CASIDDLGGTNYGYTF.

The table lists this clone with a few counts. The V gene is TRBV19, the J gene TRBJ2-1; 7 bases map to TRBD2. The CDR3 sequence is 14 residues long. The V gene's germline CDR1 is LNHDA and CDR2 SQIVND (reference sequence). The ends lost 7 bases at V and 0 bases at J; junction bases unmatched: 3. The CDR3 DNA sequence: TGTGCCAGTACGAGCGGGGACTCCTACAATGAGCAGTTCTTC. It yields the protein CASTSGDSYNEQFF.

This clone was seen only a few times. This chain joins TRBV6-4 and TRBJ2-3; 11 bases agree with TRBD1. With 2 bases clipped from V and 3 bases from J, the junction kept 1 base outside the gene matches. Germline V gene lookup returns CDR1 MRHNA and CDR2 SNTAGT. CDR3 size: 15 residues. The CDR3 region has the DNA TGTGCCAGCAGTGACCGGGACAGGGGGACAGATACGCAGTATTTT. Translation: CASSDRDRGTDTQYF.

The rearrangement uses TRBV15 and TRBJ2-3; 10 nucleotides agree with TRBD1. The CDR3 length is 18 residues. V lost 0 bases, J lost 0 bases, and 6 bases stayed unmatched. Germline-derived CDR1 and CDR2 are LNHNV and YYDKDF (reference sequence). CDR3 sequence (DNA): TGTGCCACCAGCAGAGATCTGACAGGGGGCGTTAGCACAGATACGCAGTATTTT. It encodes CATSRDLTGGVSTDTQYF.

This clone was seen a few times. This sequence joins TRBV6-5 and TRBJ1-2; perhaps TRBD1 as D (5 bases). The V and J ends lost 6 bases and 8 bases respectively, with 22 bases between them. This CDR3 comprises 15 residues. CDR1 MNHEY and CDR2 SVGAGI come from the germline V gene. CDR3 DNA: TGTGCCAGCAGGTCAGGCGCAGGGCACATAGGAGGCTACACCTTC. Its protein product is CASRSGAGHIGGYTF.

The DNA of the CDR3 is TGTGCCAGCAGTTTAACAGGCTCTGGGGCCAACGTCCTGACTTTC. The encoded protein is CASSLTGSGANVLTF. This chain uses TRBV6-6 with TRBJ2-6; perhaps TRBD1 as D (5 bases). The CDR3 consists of 15 residues. Germline assignment: CDR1 MNHNY and CDR2 SVGAGI (reference sequence). V dropped 4 bases and J dropped 0 bases, with 7 bases sitting between them.

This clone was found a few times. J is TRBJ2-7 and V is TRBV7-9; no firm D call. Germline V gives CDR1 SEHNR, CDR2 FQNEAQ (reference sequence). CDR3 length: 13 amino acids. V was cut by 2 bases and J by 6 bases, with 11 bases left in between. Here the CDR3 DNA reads TGTGCCAGCAGCTTACGCGGAGACGGCGAGCAGTACTTC. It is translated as CASSLRGDGEQYF.

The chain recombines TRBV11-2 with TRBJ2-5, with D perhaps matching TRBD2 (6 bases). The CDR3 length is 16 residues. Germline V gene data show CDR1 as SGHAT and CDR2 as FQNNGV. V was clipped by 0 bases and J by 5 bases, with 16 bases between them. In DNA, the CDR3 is TGTGCCAGCAGCTTAGATACGAATAGCGGAGGGGAGACCCAGTACTTC. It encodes CASSLDTNSGGETQYF. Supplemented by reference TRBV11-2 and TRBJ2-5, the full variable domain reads EAGVAQSPRYKIIEKRQSVAFWCNPISGHATLYWYQQILGQGPKLLIQFQNNGVVDDSQLPKDRFSAERLKGVDSTLKIQPAKLEDSAVYLCASSLDTNSGGETQYFGPGTRLLVL.

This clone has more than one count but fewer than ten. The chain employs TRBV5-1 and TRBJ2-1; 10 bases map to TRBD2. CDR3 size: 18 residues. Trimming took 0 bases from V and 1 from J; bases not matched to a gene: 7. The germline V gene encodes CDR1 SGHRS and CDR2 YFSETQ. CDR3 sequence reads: CASSLVPAGGISYNEQFF. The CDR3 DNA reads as TGCGCCAGCAGCTTGGTTCCAGCGGGAGGGATTTCCTACAATGAGCAGTTCTTC.

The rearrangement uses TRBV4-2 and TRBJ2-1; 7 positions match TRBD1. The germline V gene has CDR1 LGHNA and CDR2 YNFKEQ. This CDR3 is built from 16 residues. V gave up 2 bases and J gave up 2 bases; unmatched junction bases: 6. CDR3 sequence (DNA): TGTGCCAGCAGCCAAATGGGGACAGTGACCTACAATGAGCAGTTCTTC. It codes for CASSQMGTVTYNEQFF.

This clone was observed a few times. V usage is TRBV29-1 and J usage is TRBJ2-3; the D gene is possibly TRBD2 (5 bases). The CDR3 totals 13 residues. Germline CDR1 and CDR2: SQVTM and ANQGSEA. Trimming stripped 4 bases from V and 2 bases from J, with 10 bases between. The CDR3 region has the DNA TGCAGCGTTGTAGGACTCGACACAGATACGCAGTATTTT. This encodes CSVVGLDTDTQYF.

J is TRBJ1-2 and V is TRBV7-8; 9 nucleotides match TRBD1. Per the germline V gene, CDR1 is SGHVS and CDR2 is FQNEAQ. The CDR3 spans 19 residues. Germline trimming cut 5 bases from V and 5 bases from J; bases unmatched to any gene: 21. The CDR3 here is CASSPRTGVVTPPLYGYTF. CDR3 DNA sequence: TGTGCCAGCAGCCCGCGGACAGGGGTTGTCACCCCCCCTCTTTATGGCTACACCTTC. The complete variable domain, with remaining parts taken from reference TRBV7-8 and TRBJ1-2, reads GAGVSQSPRYKVAKRGQDVALRCDPISGHVSLFWYQQALGQGPEFLTYFQNEAQLDKSGLPSDRFFAERPEGSVSTLKIQRTQQEDSAVYLCASSPRTGVVTPPLYGYTFGSGTRLTVV.

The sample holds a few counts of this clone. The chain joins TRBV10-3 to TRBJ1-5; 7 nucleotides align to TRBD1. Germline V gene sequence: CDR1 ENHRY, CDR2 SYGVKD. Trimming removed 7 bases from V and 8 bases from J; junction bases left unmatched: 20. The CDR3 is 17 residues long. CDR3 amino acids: CAITPKGQGGVREPQHF. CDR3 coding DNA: TGTGCCATCACTCCAAAGGGGCAGGGGGGCGTTAGGGAGCCCCAGCATTTT.

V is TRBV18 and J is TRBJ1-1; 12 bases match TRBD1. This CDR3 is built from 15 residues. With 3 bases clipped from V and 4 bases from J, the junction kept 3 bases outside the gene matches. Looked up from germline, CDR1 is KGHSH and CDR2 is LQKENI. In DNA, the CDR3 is TGTGCCAGCTCACCTGGGACAGGGGGCCCCACTGAAGCTTTCTTT. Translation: CASSPGTGGPTEAFF.

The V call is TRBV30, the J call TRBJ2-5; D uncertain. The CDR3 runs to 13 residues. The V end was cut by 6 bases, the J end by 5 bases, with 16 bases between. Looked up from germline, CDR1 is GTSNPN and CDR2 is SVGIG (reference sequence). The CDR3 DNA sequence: TGTGCCTGTTCTTGGAAACCGCGGGAGACCCAGTACTTC. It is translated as CACSWKPRETQYF.

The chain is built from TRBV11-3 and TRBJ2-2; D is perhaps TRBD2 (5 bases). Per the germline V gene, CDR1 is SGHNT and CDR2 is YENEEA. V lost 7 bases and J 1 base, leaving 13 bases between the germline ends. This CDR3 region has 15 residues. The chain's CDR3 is CASKEGEGNTGELFF. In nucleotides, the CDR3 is TGTGCCAGCAAAGAGGGTGAGGGGAACACCGGGGAGCTGTTTTTT.

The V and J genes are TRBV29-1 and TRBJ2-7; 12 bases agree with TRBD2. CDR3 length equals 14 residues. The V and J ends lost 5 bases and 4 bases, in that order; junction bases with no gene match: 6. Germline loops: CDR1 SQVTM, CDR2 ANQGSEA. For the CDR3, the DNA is TGCAGCGTTCAGGGACTAGCGGGTACATACGAGCAGTACTTC. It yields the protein CSVQGLAGTYEQYF.

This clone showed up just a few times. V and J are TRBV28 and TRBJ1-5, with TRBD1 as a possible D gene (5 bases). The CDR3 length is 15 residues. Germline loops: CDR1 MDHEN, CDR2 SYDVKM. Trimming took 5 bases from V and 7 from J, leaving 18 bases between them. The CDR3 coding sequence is TGTGCCAGCAGTCCCCTTTCGGGGGATATCCAGCCCCAGCATTTT. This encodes CASSPLSGDIQPQHF.